This T cell receptor beta chain emerged from a study of CD8 T cells in ankylosing spondylitis. Study-level findings and limits: Made up of about eight highly homologous variants, a TCR beta motif appeared characteristic of ankylosing spondylitis blood. CD8+ cells made up the disease-linked clones, which were relatively rare in peripheral blood. Disease-linked clones reportedly concentrated significantly in matched ankylosing spondylitis synovial fluid.

CDR3 length: 16 amino acids. With 3 bases clipped from V and 4 bases from J, the junction kept 6 bases outside the gene matches. From germline, CDR1 is SGHTA and CDR2 FQGNSA. There are a few counts of this clonotype. Its specificity is unknown. Library preparation for TCR beta used quantitative 5'-RACE with molecular barcodes. TCRdb analysed the 5' RACE reads with MiXCR anew, one entry per CDR3 protein. The table has approximately 250,000 distinct CDR3 sequences, more than 9% seen once. The chain has TRBV7-2 and TRBJ2-3; 11 bases match TRBD2. This clonotype was sampled from a male donor with ankylosing spondylitis or in good health (not recorded which). Sequences were obtained from blood, either unsorted or a sorted T cell fraction (not recorded which). Written as DNA, the CDR3 is TGTGCCAGCAGCTTTAGCGGGGGGGCCGCTGCAGATACGCAGTATTTT. It yields the protein CASSFSGGAAADTQYF.